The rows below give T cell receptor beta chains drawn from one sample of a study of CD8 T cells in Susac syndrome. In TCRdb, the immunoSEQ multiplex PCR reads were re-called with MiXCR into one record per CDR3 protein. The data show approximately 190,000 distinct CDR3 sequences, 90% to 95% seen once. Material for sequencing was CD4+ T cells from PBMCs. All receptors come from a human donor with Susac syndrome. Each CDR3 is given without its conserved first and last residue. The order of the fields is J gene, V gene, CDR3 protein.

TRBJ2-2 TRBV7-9 ASSQWAMANTGELF
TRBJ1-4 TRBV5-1 ASSSLRTDDEKLF
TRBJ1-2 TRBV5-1 ASTISRGVEGYT
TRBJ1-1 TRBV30 AWIHSWNTEAF
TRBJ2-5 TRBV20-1 SAGVSAGGGTQY
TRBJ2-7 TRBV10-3 ATNLAGGIEQY
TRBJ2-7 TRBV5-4 ATTRIKTYEQY
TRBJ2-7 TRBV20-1 SAPLARGRRLYEQY
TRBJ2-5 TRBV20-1 SAPSASGRRGETQY
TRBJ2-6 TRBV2 ASSGRAGANVLT
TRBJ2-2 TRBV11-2 ASRRPGRKTGELF
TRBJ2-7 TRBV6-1 ASSRTSGGTYEQY
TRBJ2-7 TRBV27 ASSLRVSSYEQY